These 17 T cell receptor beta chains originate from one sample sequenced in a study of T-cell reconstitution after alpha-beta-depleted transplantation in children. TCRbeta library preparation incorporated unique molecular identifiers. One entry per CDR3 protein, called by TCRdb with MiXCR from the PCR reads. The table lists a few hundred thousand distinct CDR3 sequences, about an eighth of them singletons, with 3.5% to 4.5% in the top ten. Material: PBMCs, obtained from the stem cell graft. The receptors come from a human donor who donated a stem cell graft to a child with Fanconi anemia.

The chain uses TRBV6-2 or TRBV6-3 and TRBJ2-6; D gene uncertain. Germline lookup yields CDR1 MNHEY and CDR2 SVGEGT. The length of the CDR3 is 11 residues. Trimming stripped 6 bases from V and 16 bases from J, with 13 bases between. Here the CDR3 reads CASSYKGRLTF. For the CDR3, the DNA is TGTGCCAGCAGCTATAAGGGCAGGCTGACTTTC.

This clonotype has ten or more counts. CDR3 bases: TGTGCCAGCAGCTCCCTCAGGGACAATGAGCAGTTCTTC. Residues: CASSSLRDNEQFF. This chain links TRBV7-6 with TRBJ2-1; perhaps TRBD1 as D (5 bases). The V gene's germline CDR1 is SGHVS and CDR2 FNYEAQ. The CDR3 sequence is 13 residues long. V shed 4 bases and J shed 5 bases, with 9 bases lying between them.

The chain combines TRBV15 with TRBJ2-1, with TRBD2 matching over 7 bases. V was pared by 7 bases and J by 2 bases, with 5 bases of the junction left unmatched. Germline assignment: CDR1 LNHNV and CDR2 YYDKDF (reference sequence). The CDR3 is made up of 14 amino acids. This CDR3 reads CATTGLNTYNEQFF. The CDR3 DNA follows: TGTGCCACCACGGGACTAAATACCTACAATGAGCAGTTCTTC.

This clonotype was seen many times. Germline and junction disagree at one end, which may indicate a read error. CDR3 bases: TGCAGCATTGACAGTCAAGAGACCCAGTACTTC. Its translation: CSIDSQETQYF. The chain uses TRBV29-1 and TRBJ2-5, with a possible D match to TRBD1 (5 bases). CDR3 length: 11 residues. Germline loops: CDR1 SQVTM, CDR2 ANQGSEA.

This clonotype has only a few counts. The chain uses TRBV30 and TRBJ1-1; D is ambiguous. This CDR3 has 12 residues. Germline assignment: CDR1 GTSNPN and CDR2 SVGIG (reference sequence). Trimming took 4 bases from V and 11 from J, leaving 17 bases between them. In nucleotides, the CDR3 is TGTGCCTGGATGGCCGCTCCGGGTGGGGCTTTCTTT. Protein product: CAWMAAPGGAFF.

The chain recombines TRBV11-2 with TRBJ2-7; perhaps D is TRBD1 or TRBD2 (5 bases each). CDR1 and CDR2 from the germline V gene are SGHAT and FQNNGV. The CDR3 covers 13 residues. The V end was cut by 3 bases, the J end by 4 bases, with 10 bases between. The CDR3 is CASSLRGEYEQYF. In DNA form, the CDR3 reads TGTGCCAGCAGCTTGCGAGGGGAATACGAGCAGTACTTC.

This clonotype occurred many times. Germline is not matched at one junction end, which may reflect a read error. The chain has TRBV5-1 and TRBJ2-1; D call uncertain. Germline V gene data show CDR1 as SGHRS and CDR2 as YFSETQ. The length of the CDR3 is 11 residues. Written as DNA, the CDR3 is TGTGCCAGCAGTTTCCTTAATGAGCAGTTCTTC. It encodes CASSFLNEQFF.

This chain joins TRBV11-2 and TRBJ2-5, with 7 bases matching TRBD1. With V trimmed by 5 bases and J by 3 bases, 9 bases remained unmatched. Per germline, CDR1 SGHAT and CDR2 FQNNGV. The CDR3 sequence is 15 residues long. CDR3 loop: CASSRRPGTEETQYF. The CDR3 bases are TGTGCCAGCAGCCGTCGACCCGGGACAGAAGAGACCCAGTACTTC.

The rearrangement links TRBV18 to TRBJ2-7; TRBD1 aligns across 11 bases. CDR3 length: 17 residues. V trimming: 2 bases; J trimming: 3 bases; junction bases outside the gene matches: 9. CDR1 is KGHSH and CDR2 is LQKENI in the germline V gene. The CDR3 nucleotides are TGTGCCAGCTCACCAGTAATTACGGGACAGGGGGACTACGAGCAGTACGTC. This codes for CASSPVITGQGDYEQYV.

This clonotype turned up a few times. Here the CDR3 DNA reads TGCAGTGCTGGCGGGACACTGAGGGAGCCCCAGCATTTT. It translates to CSAGGTLREPQHF. The V gene is TRBV20-1, the J gene TRBJ1-5; tentative D call: TRBD1 (6 bases). The germline gives CDR1 DFQATT, CDR2 SNEGSKA (reference sequence). V shed 5 bases and J shed 8 bases, with 16 bases lying between them. The CDR3 has 13 amino acids.

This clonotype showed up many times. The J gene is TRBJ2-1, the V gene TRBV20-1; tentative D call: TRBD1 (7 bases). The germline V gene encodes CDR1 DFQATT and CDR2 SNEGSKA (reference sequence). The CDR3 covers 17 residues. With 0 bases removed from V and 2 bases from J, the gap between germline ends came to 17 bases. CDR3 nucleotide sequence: TGCAGTGCTAGAGATTGGAGGGGGCGCTTCCCCTACAATGAGCAGTTCTTC. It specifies CSARDWRGRFPYNEQFF.

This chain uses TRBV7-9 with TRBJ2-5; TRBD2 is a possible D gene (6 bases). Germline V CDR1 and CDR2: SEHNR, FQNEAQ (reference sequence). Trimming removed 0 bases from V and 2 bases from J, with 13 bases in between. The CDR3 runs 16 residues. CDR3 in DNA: TGTGCCAGCAGCTTAGCGCAAAGGAGGGATCAAGAGACCCAGTACTTC. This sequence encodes CASSLAQRRDQETQYF.

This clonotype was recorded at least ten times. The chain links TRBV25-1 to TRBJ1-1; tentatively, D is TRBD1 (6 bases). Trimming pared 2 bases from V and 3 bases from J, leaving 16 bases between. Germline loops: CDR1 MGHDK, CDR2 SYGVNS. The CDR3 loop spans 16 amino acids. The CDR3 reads CASSEIRGRYDTEAFF. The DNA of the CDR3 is TGTGCCAGCAGTGAAATCAGGGGCCGTTATGACACTGAAGCTTTCTTT.

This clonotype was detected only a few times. The CDR3 spells CASSFGTGFSRETQYF. The CDR3 DNA reads as TGTGCCAGCAGCTTCGGGACAGGGTTTTCCCGGGAGACCCAGTACTTC. This rearrangement joins TRBV7-2 to TRBJ2-5; TRBD1 matches at 9 bases. The junction had 10 bases not matched to a gene; V was cut back by 3 bases and J by 5 bases. CDR3 length: 16 residues. CDR1 SGHTA and CDR2 FQGNSA come from the germline V gene.

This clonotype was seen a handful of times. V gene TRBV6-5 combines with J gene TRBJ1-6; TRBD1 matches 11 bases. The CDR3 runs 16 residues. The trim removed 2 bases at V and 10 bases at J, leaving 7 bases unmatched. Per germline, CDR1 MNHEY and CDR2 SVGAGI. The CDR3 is CASSYEGTGGSSPLHF. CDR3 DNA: TGTGCCAGCAGTTACGAAGGGACAGGGGGAAGCTCACCCCTCCACTTT.

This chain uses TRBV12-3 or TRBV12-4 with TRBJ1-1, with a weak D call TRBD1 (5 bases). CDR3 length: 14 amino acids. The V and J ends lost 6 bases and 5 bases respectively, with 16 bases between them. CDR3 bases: TGTGCCAGCAGGCCCGGTGGAGGGACGACTGAAGCTTTCTTT. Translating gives CASRPGGGTTEAFF.

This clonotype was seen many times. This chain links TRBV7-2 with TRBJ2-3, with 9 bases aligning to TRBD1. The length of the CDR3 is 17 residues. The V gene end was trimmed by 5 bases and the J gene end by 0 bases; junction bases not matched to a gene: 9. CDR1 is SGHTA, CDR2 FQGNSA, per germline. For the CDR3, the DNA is TGTGCCAGCAGCGGGACAGGGAGAAAGGGCAGCACAGATACGCAGTATTTT. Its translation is CASSGTGRKGSTDTQYF.